These 2 T cell receptor beta chains originate from one sample sequenced in a study of cytomegalovirus exposure and HLA in healthy donors. It was with 60 Vbeta and 13 Jbeta primers that the PCR ran. The table came from immunoSEQ multiplex PCR; TCRdb's copy has only in-frame clones and leaves some out. Of over 110,000 clones listed, roughly 74% are singletons. The sequencing input was PBMCs. These receptors all stem from a woman in her forties in good health and CMV-seropositive.

CDR3 nucleotide sequence: TGTGCCAGCAGTTACGCGGGAGCGGCAGATACGCAGTATTTT. Its translation is CASSYAGAADTQYF. The chain uses TRBV6-6 and TRBJ2-3; 7 bases fit TRBD2. Germline CDR1 MNHNY, CDR2 SVGAGI (reference sequence). Trimming at V came to 2 bases and at J to 4 bases, leaving 3 bases not matched to a gene. The CDR3 has 14 amino acids.

The chain has TRBV7-2 and TRBJ2-7; D is perhaps TRBD1 (5 bases). Trimming took off 4 bases at V and 1 base at J, with 17 bases between the two ends. CDR1 is SGHTA, CDR2 FQGNSA, per germline. CDR3 size: 16 residues. CDR3 bases: TGTGCCAGCAGCTCTCATTCTGGCAGGGCATCCTACGAGCAGTACTTC. Translated: CASSSHSGRASYEQYF.